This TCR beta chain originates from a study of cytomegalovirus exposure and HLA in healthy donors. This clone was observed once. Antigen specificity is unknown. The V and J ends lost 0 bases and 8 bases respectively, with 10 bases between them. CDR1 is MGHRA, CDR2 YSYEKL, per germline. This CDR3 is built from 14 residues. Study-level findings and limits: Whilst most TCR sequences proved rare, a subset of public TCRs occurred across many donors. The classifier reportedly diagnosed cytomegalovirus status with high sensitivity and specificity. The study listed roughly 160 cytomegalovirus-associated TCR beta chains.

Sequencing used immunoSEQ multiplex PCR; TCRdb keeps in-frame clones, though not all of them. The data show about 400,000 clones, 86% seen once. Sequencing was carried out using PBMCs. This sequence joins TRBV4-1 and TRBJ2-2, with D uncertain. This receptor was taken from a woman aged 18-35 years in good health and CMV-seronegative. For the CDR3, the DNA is TGCGCCAGCAGCCAAGACGACCCCAGGGGGGAGCTGTTTTTT. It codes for CASSQDDPRGELFF.